Presented here are 29 T cell receptor beta chains from one specimen sequenced in a study of blood T cell repertoires in COVID-19. Here immunoSEQ multiplex PCR was the method, and the copy in TCRdb shows in-frame clones only, minus some. The sample contains some 60,000 clones, around 84% of which appear only once. The sample was peripheral blood. The origin of the receptors is a human donor with active COVID-19. The donor label of this sample is uncertain.

This clone is a singleton in its sample. CDR3 sequence (DNA): TGCGCCAGCAGTCTCGGGGACAGCCTACTAGCGGGAGGTACAGATACGCAGTATTTT. Its protein is CASSLGDSLLAGGTDTQYF. The chain recombines TRBV5-1 with TRBJ2-3; 12 bases are a match to TRBD2. The CDR3 consists of 19 residues. Germline assignment: CDR1 SGHRS and CDR2 YFSETQ. The ends lost 5 bases at V and 3 bases at J; junction bases unmatched: 16.

The chain joins TRBV7-9 to TRBJ1-2; 10 positions match TRBD1. V gave up 6 bases and J gave up 7 bases; unmatched junction bases: 8. CDR3 length equals 14 residues. The germline CDR1 and CDR2 sequences are SEHNR and FQNEAQ (reference sequence). CDR3 coding DNA: TGTGCCAGCAGTAGACAGGGGGCAGAAGGTGGCTACACCTTC. This encodes CASSRQGAEGGYTF.

V gene TRBV28 combines with J gene TRBJ2-1, with 9 bases that match TRBD2. CDR3 size: 15 residues. From germline, CDR1 is MDHEN and CDR2 SYDVKM. Trimming cost V 6 bases and J 4 bases; bases outside gene matches: 7. CDR3 amino acids: CASRLAGYSYNEQFF. The CDR3 bases are TGTGCCAGCAGGCTAGCGGGATATTCGTACAATGAGCAGTTCTTC.

This clone was observed once. The chain couples TRBV25-1 to TRBJ2-1; D unclear. From germline, CDR1 is MGHDK and CDR2 SYGVNS. The V end was cut by 7 bases, the J end by 3 bases, with 7 bases between. The CDR3 length is 12 residues. The CDR3 DNA sequence: TGTGCCAGCACCTCTAACTACAATGAGCAGTTCTTC. It yields the protein CASTSNYNEQFF.

The chain links TRBV6-2 or TRBV6-3 to TRBJ2-6, with a weak D call TRBD2 (5 bases). Germline V CDR1 and CDR2: MNHEY, SVGEGT. Trimming shortened V by 2 bases and J by 4 bases, and 6 bases separated the two germline ends. The CDR3 consists of 14 residues. The CDR3 loop reads CASSYPGGANVLTF. DNA of the CDR3: TGTGCCAGCAGTTACCCGGGGGGGGCCAACGTCCTGACTTTC.

J is TRBJ2-4 and V is TRBV7-2; tentative D call: TRBD1 (7 bases). The CDR3 is 14 residues long. V lost 3 bases and J lost 8, with 14 bases in between. Per germline, CDR1 SGHTA and CDR2 FQGNSA. The CDR3 nucleotides read TGTGCCAGCAGCTTGAGCAGGGGGGAGGACATTCAGTACTTC. Protein: CASSLSRGEDIQYF.

By frequency in the sample, this clone is medium-sized (0.01 to 0.1%). CDR3 sequence: CASSTGTGFYNSPLHF. CDR3 in DNA: TGTGCCAGCAGTACCGGGACAGGTTTCTATAATTCACCCCTCCACTTT. V usage is TRBV5-8 and J usage is TRBJ1-6, with 8 bases that match TRBD1. With V trimmed by 5 bases and J by 3 bases, 7 bases remained unmatched. Germline assignment: CDR1 SGHTS and CDR2 YDEGEE. The CDR3 is 16 residues long.

The chain carries TRBV19 and TRBJ2-3; a weak D match, TRBD2 (7 bases). Between the trimmed V and J ends, which lost 5 bases and 6 bases, there was a span of 24 bases. The V gene's germline CDR1 is LNHDA and CDR2 SQIVND (reference sequence). This CDR3 comprises 17 residues. CDR3 region: CASSPRGGFEGRDTQYF. CDR3 DNA sequence: TGTGCCAGTAGTCCGCGCGGGGGCTTCGAAGGGCGCGATACGCAGTATTTT.

This chain links TRBV19 with TRBJ1-1, with D hard to call. V was pared by 3 bases and J by 5 bases, with 7 bases between. This CDR3 spans 12 amino acids. From germline, CDR1 is LNHDA and CDR2 SQIVND (reference sequence). The CDR3 region is CASSIAGTEAFF. Written as DNA, the CDR3 is TGTGCCAGTAGTATCGCCGGGACTGAAGCTTTCTTT.

The chain is built from TRBV4-1 and TRBJ2-4; TRBD2 is a possible D gene (6 bases). From germline, CDR1 is MGHRA and CDR2 YSYEKL. This CDR3 region has 17 residues. V was clipped by 1 base and J by 1 base, with 14 bases between them. CDR3 loop: CASSQVGGRSAKNIQYF. The CDR3 region has the DNA TGCGCCAGCAGCCAAGTCGGAGGGCGGTCGGCCAAAAACATTCAGTACTTC.

This clone was observed a handful of times. This rearrangement joins TRBV29-1 to TRBJ2-3; no firm D call. The ends were cut back, 3 bases at V and 4 bases at J, with 11 bases in the middle. This CDR3 region has 13 residues. Germline CDR1 SQVTM, CDR2 ANQGSEA. In DNA, the CDR3 is TGCAGCGTTGATTCTGGGCGTGCAGATACGCAGTATTTT. It yields the protein CSVDSGRADTQYF.

This sequence joins TRBV7-3 and TRBJ2-3; D possibly corresponds to TRBD1 (5 bases). The CDR3 extends over 12 amino acids. Germline-derived CDR1 and CDR2 are SGHTA and FQGTGA. With 5 bases removed from V and 5 bases from J, the gap between germline ends came to 8 bases. The CDR3 reads CASSPDRDTQYF. CDR3 coding DNA: TGTGCCAGCAGCCCCGACAGAGATACGCAGTATTTT.

The chain carries TRBV12-3 or TRBV12-4 and TRBJ1-1; D ambiguous. V was cut by 5 bases and J by 5 bases, with 6 bases left in between. The CDR3 has 11 residues. The CDR3 sequence is CASSTETEAFF. The CDR3 DNA reads as TGTGCCAGCAGTACGGAGACTGAAGCTTTCTTT.

The V call is TRBV11-2, the J call TRBJ2-5; 9 bases map to TRBD1. The CDR3 has 15 residues. The trim removed 2 bases at V and 4 bases at J, leaving 5 bases unmatched. CDR1 is SGHAT and CDR2 is FQNNGV in the germline V gene. The DNA of the CDR3 is TGTGCCAGCAGCTTATACAGGGGGCGCGGAGAGACCCAGTACTTC. This gives the protein CASSLYRGRGETQYF.

The chain joins TRBV19 to TRBJ2-7; 8 bases align to TRBD2. The CDR3 is 16 amino acids. CDR1 is LNHDA, CDR2 SQIVND, per germline (reference sequence). The V segment lost 3 bases and the J segment 5 bases; nucleotides outside the gene matches: 12. CDR3: CASSILPGLGSHEQYF. DNA of the CDR3: TGTGCCAGTAGTATTTTGCCGGGACTAGGGTCCCACGAGCAGTACTTC.

V usage is TRBV11-1 and J usage is TRBJ2-7; 8 bases agree with TRBD2. The germline CDR1 and CDR2 sequences are SGHAT and FQDESV (reference sequence). Trimming took 1 base from V and 2 from J; bases not matched to a gene: 1. CDR3 length: 14 amino acids. This CDR3 is CASSLVAGTYEQYF. The CDR3 DNA reads TGTGCCAGCAGCTTAGTAGCGGGGACCTACGAGCAGTACTTC.

The chain recombines TRBV6-5 with TRBJ2-7; possible D gene TRBD1, 6 bases. V was cut by 0 bases and J by 0 bases, with 12 bases left in between. This CDR3 spans 16 amino acids. CDR1 is MNHEY and CDR2 is SVGAGI in the germline V gene. The CDR3 loop is CASSYSPTGSSYEQYF. The CDR3 coding sequence is TGTGCCAGCAGTTACTCCCCAACAGGGAGCTCCTACGAGCAGTACTTC.

V gene TRBV19 combines with J gene TRBJ2-3, with D maybe TRBD1 (7 bases). This CDR3 region has 21 residues. Germline-derived CDR1 and CDR2 are LNHDA and SQIVND (reference sequence). V was trimmed by 4 bases and J by 6 bases, leaving 35 bases between them. In DNA, the CDR3 is TGTGCCAGTAGTACGAAAGGGGCTCTAAGGGGGCGGGACCCCTCTGGGGATACGCAGTATTTT. It yields the protein CASSTKGALRGRDPSGDTQYF. The full variable domain, with the rest looked up from reference TRBV19 and TRBJ2-3, is DGGITQSPKYLFRKEGQNVTLSCEQNLNHDAMYWYRQDPGQGLRLIYYSQIVNDFQKGDIAEGYSVSREKKESFPLTVTSAQKNPTAFYLCASSTKGALRGRDPSGDTQYFGPGTRLTVL.

J is TRBJ1-1 and V is TRBV11-3; tentatively, D is TRBD1 (6 bases). CDR3 size: 18 residues. Trimming stripped 0 bases from V and 3 bases from J, with 20 bases between. CDR1 is SGHNT and CDR2 is YENEEA in the germline V gene. The DNA for the CDR3 is TGTGCCAGCAGCTTAGATAGTGTGTACAGGGCTAAGGACACTGAAGCTTTCTTT. Its protein is CASSLDSVYRAKDTEAFF.

CDR3 coding DNA: TGTGCCAGCAGTGGTGGGACAGGGATTAATTCACCCCTCCACTTT. Its protein product is CASSGGTGINSPLHF. V is TRBV2 and J is TRBJ1-6; TRBD1 aligns across 9 bases. The CDR3 consists of 15 residues. The germline V gene has CDR1 SNHLY and CDR2 FYNNEI. After removal of 4 bases from V and 6 bases from J, the junction contained 4 bases not matched to a gene.

The chain employs TRBV19 and TRBJ2-4, with 8 nucleotides matching TRBD1. CDR3 size: 15 residues. CDR1 and CDR2 from the germline V gene are LNHDA and SQIVND (reference sequence). Trimming cost V 6 bases and J 3 bases; bases outside gene matches: 7. The CDR3 DNA reads TGTGCCAGTAGAGGGACAGGATTGGGCAAAAACATTCAGTACTTC. Protein product: CASRGTGLGKNIQYF.

CDR3 in amino acids: CASSNSPGSPWETQYF. The DNA for the CDR3 is TGCGCCAGCAGCAACTCGCCCGGGAGTCCTTGGGAGACCCAGTACTTC. The chain carries TRBV5-1 and TRBJ2-5, with D possibly being TRBD2 (6 bases). Germline V gene lookup returns CDR1 SGHRS and CDR2 YFSETQ. V was cut by 4 bases and J by 5 bases, with 21 bases left in between. This CDR3 has 16 residues.

V is TRBV29-1 and J is TRBJ1-4, with 7 bases that match TRBD1. The CDR3 length is 14 residues. Germline V gene lookup returns CDR1 SQVTM and CDR2 ANQGSEA. Trimming removed 6 bases from V and 8 bases from J; junction bases left unmatched: 12. The CDR3 DNA reads TGCAGCGTCCAGACAGGGTGGGGGGTCGAAAAACTGTTTTTT. Its translation is CSVQTGWGVEKLFF.

This chain joins TRBV6-5 and TRBJ2-7, with 7 bases identical to TRBD2. Trimming took 6 bases from V and 1 from J; bases not matched to a gene: 3. CDR1 is MNHEY and CDR2 is SVGAGI in the germline V gene. This CDR3 is built from 13 residues. The CDR3 DNA reads as TGTGCCAGCAGCGGGGGGATTTCCTACGAGCAGTACTTC. Translated, it gives CASSGGISYEQYF.

The V call is TRBV23-1, the J call TRBJ1-5; perhaps TRBD1 as D (6 bases). TRBV23-1 is annotated as an ORF whose role is uncertain. The CDR3 extends over 19 amino acids. Between the trimmed V and J ends, which lost 0 bases and 2 bases, there was a span of 20 bases. CDR3 sequence: CASSQSRLGGAKGNQPQHF. CDR3 in DNA: TGCGCCAGCAGTCAATCGCGGCTTGGGGGGGCTAAGGGCAATCAGCCCCAGCATTTT.

This clone was observed once. The chain recombines TRBV19 with TRBJ2-3; 7 bases line up with TRBD1. The germline gives CDR1 LNHDA, CDR2 SQIVND (reference sequence). V was clipped by 2 bases and J by 2 bases; unmatched bases: 4. CDR3 length equals 15 residues. The CDR3: CASSIKGAPTDTQYF. CDR3 DNA: TGTGCCAGTAGTATAAAGGGGGCCCCCACAGATACGCAGTATTTT.

This clone was observed once. V is TRBV9 and J is TRBJ1-1; a weak D match, TRBD1 (6 bases). Germline V gives CDR1 SGDLS, CDR2 YYNGEE. Trimming removed 0 bases from V and 4 bases from J, with 16 bases in between. This CDR3 spans 16 amino acids. The CDR3 reads CASSVDSQGGGTEAFF. CDR3 sequence (DNA): TGTGCCAGCAGCGTAGACTCACAGGGAGGGGGCACTGAAGCTTTCTTT.

The table lists this clone with a count of one. The chain combines TRBV24-1 with TRBJ2-3; D not resolved. This CDR3 has 12 residues. Germline-derived CDR1 and CDR2 are KGHDR and SFDVKD. Deletions cut 1 base from V and 5 bases from J, with 3 bases between. The CDR3 protein is CATSDFRDTQYF. Written as DNA, the CDR3 is TGTGCCACCAGTGATTTTAGAGATACGCAGTATTTT.

The chain is built from TRBV2 and TRBJ2-1, with 9 bases that match TRBD2. J lost 6 bases, V lost 5 bases, and 8 bases had no gene match. The CDR3 contains 15 residues. The germline CDR1 and CDR2 sequences are SNHLY and FYNNEI. CDR3 amino acids: CASSIAGDAGNEQFF. The CDR3 region has the DNA TGTGCCAGCAGTATAGCGGGAGACGCTGGCAATGAGCAGTTCTTC.